This T cell receptor (beta chain) derives from a study of T cell responses to AZD1222 COVID-19 vaccine. General study results and limits: The study found vaccine-associated CD4 TCRs spanning spike, dominant at 160-218 and 743-854. Donor demographics were predominantly white British with a female majority; clonal diversity may be underestimated.

The CDR3 runs to 16 residues. Per germline, CDR1 SGHVS and CDR2 FQNEAQ. Losses at the gene ends were 5 bases for V and 8 bases for J; bases not matched to a gene: 11. Note on this clone: The antigen is undetermined.

Repertoires were generated with immunoSEQ multiplex PCR, while TCRdb's copy carries only in-frame clones and drops some. Seen here are some 150,000 clones, roughly 90% observed once, and the top ten hold around 3%. Sample: peripheral blood, taken on day 0 of AZD1222 vaccination. The chain uses TRBV7-8 and TRBJ2-4, with 11 positions matching TRBD2. This clonotype was obtained from an adult in good health. This CDR3 reads CASSPAGVAGGDIQYF. The CDR3 DNA sequence: TGTGCCAGCAGCCCCGCTGGGGTAGCGGGGGGGGACATTCAGTACTTC.